The T cell receptor beta chain under discussion was sequenced for a study of persistence of HIV-infected CD4 T cells. Looking at the study overall: Two participants gave one leukapheresis sample; others gave up to about 180 mL blood repeatedly.

Notes on this clone: Its antigen is not known.

An overlapping HIV-1 Gag peptide pool stimulated these cells at 0.85 to 1 ug/peptide/mL. Memory cells lacking CD40L and CD69 with high CD45RO were sorted. Donors had undetectable plasma HIV-1 RNA, under 50 copies/mL, for 4+ years. Before stimulation, PBMCs underwent CD8+ T cell depletion. This was the immunoSEQ version 4 assay in survey mode. Sequencing used immunoSEQ multiplex PCR; TCRdb keeps in-frame clones, though not all of them. The repertoire includes roughly 60,000 clones, roughly 75% of them detected once, and about 1.5% sits in the top ten. The CDR3 consists of 18 residues. Germline values: CDR1 SEHNR, CDR2 FQNEAQ (reference sequence). V was clipped by 5 bases and J by 0 bases, with 17 bases between them. Whole-study findings and limits: Compared with CD3/CD28-stimulated cells, CMV- and Gag-responding cells showed lower TCRbeta richness.

The V call is TRBV7-9, the J call TRBJ2-6; D ambiguous. The receptor's source is an adult man with HIV who was CMV-seropositive. The starting material was CD4+ T cells sorted from PBMCs after approximately 19-hour stimulation, obtained from a patient who received antiretroviral therapy. This CDR3 reads CASSRYLDRFSGANVLTF. DNA for the CDR3: TGTGCCAGCAGCCGTTATCTAGACCGTTTCTCTGGGGCCAACGTCCTGACTTTC. The complete variable domain, with remaining parts taken from reference TRBV7-9 and TRBJ2-6, reads DTGVSQNPRHKITKRGQNVTFRCDPISEHNRLYWYRQTLGQGPEFLTYFQNEAQLEKSRLLSDRFSAERPKGSFSTLEIQRTEQGDSAMYLCASSRYLDRFSGANVLTFGAGSRLTVL.